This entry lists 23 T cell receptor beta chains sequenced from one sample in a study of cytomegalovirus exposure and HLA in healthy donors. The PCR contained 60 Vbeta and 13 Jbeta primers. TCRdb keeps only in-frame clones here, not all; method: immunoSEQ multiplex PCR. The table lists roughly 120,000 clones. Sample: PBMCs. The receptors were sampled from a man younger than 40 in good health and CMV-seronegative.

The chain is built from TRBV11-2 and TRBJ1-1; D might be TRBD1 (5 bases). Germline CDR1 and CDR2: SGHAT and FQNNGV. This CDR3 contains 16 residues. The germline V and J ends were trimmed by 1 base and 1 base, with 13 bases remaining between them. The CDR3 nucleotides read TGTGCCAGCAGCTTAGTAGGCAGGGTGGAGAACACTGAAGCTTTCTTT. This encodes CASSLVGRVENTEAFF.

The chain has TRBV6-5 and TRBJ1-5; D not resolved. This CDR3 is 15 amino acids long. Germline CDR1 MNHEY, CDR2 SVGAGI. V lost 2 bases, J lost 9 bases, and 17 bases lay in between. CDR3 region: CASSYPRNFNAPQHF. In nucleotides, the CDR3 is TGTGCCAGCAGTTACCCCAGAAATTTCAATGCGCCCCAGCATTTT.

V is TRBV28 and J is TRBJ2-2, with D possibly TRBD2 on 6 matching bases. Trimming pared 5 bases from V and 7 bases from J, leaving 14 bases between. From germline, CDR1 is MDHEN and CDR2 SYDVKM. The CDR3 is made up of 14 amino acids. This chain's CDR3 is CASSSGLEYGELFF. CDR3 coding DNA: TGTGCCAGCAGTAGCGGGTTAGAGTACGGGGAGCTGTTTTTT.

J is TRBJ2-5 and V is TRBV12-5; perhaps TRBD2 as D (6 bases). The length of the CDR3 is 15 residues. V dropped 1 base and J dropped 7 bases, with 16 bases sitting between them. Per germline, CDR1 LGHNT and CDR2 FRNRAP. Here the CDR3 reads CASGLGMEGSVTQYF. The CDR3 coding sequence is TGTGCTAGTGGTTTGGGTATGGAGGGATCGGTGACCCAGTACTTC. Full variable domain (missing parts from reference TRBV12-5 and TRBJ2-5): DARVTQTPRHKVTEMGQEVTMRCQPILGHNTVFWYRQTMMQGLELLAYFRNRAPLDDSGMPKDRFSAEMPDATLATLKIQPSEPRDSAVYFCASGLGMEGSVTQYFGPGTRLLVL.

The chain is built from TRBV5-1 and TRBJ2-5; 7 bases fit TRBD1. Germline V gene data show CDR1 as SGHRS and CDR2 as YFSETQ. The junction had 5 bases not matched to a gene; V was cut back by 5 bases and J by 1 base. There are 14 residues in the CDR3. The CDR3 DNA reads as TGCGCCAGCAGTACGGGACAGATCCAAGAGACCCAGTACTTC. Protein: CASSTGQIQETQYF.

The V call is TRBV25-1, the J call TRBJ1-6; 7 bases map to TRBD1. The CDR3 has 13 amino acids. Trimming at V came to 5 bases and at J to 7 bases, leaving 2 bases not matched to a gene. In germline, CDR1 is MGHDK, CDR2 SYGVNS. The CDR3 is CASSLGGNSPLHF. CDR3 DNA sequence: TGTGCCAGCAGTTTAGGGGGCAATTCACCCCTCCACTTT.

CDR3 loop: CASSDPGFPYNEQFF. The CDR3 bases are TGTGCCAGCAGTGACCCGGGGTTTCCCTACAATGAGCAGTTCTTC. The chain is built from TRBV6-1 and TRBJ2-1; D might be TRBD2 (5 bases). The ends were cut back, 3 bases at V and 2 bases at J, with 11 bases in the middle. Germline-derived CDR1 and CDR2 are MNHNS and SASEGT. The CDR3 runs 15 residues.

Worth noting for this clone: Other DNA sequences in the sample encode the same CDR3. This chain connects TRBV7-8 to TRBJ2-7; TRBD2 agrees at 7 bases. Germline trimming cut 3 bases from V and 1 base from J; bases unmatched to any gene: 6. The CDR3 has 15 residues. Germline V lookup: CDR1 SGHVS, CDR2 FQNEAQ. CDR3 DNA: TGTGCCAGCAGCTTTAGACGGGGGGTATCCTACGAGCAGTACTTC. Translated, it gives CASSFRRGVSYEQYF.

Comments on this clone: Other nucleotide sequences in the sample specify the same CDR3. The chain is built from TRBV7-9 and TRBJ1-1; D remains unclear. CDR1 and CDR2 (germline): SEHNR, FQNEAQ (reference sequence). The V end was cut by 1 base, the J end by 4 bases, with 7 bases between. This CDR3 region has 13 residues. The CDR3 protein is CASSLGGGTEAFF. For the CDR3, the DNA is TGTGCCAGCAGCTTAGGCGGTGGCACTGAAGCTTTCTTT.

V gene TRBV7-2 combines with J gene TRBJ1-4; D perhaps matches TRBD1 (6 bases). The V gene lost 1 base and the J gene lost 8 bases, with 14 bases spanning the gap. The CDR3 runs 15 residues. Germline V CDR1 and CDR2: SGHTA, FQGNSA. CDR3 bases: TGTGCCAGCAGCTTAGTCGGAGGGGGAGGGGAAAAACTGTTTTTT. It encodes CASSLVGGGGEKLFF.

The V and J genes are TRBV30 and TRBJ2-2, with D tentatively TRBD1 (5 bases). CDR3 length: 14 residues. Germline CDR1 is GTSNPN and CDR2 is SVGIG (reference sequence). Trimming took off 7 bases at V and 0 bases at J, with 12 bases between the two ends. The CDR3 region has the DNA TGTGCCTTGGCAGGGCTATCGAACACCGGGGAGCTGTTTTTT. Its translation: CALAGLSNTGELFF. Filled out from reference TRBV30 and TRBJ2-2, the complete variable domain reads SQTIHQWPATLVQPVGSPLSLECTVEGTSNPNLYWYRQAAGRGLQLLFYSVGIGQISSEVPQNLSASRPQDRQFILSSKKLLLSDSGFYLCALAGLSNTGELFFGEGSRLTVL.

The CDR3: CASTLQGMVQETQYF. CDR3 sequence (DNA): TGCGCCAGCACTCTACAGGGGATGGTCCAAGAGACCCAGTACTTC. J is TRBJ2-5 and V is TRBV5-1; 7 bases line up with TRBD1. Trimming removed 6 bases from V and 1 base from J; junction bases left unmatched: 9. The CDR3 has 15 amino acids. Germline values: CDR1 SGHRS, CDR2 YFSETQ.

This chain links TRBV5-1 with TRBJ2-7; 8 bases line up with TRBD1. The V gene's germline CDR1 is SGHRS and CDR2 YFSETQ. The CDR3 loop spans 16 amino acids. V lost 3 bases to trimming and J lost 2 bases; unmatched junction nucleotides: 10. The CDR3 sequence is CASSSYRGEEAYEQYF. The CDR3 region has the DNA TGCGCCAGCAGCTCTTACAGGGGGGAAGAAGCCTACGAGCAGTACTTC.

The CDR3 protein is CASGWQGSTDTQYF. As DNA, the CDR3 is TGTGCCAGCGGTTGGCAGGGCAGCACAGATACGCAGTATTTT. The J gene is TRBJ2-3, the V gene TRBV6-5; weak D call: TRBD1 (5 bases). Deletions cut 8 bases from V and 0 bases from J, with 12 bases between. There are 14 residues in the CDR3. From germline, CDR1 is MNHEY and CDR2 SVGAGI.

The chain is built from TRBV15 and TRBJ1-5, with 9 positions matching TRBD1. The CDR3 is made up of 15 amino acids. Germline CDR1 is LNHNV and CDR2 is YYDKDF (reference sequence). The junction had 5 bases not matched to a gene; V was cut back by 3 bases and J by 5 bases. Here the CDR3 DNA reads TGTGCCACCAGCAGCCGGACAGGGGTCGATCAGCCCCAGCATTTT. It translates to CATSSRTGVDQPQHF.

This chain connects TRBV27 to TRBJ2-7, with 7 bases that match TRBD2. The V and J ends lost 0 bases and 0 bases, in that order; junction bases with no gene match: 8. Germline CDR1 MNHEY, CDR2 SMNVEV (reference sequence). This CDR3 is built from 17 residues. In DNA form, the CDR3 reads TGTGCCAGCAGTTTATCTGTCGGTCGCGGGGGCTCCTACGAGCAGTACTTC. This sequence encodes CASSLSVGRGGSYEQYF.

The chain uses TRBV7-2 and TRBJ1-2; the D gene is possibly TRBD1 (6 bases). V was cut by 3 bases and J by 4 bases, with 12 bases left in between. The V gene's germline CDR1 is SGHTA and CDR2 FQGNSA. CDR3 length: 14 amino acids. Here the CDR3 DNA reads TGTGCCAGCAGCTTTCCAGGGGCCCGCTATGGCTACACCTTC. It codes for CASSFPGARYGYTF.

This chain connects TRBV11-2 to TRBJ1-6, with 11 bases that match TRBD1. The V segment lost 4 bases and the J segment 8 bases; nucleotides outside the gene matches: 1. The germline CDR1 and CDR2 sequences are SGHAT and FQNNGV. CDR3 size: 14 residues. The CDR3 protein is CASSWTGGDSPLHF. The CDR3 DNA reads TGTGCCAGCAGCTGGACAGGGGGCGATTCACCCCTCCACTTT.

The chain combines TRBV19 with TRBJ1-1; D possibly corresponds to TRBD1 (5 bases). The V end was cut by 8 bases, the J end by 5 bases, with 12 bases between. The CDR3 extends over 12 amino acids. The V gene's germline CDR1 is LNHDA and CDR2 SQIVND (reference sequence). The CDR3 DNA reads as TGTGCCAGTGTCGGGGGGGGGACTGAAGCTTTCTTT. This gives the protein CASVGGGTEAFF.

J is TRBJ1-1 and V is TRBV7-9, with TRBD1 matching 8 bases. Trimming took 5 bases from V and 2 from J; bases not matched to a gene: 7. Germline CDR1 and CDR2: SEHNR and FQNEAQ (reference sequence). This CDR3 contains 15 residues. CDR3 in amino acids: CASSPRDRSNTEAFF. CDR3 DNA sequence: TGTGCCAGCAGCCCTCGGGACAGGAGCAACACTGAAGCTTTCTTT. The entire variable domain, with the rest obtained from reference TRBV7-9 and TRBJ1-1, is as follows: DTGVSQNPRHKITKRGQNVTFRCDPISEHNRLYWYRQTLGQGPEFLTYFQNEAQLEKSRLLSDRFSAERPKGSFSTLEIQRTEQGDSAMYLCASSPRDRSNTEAFFGQGTRLTVV.

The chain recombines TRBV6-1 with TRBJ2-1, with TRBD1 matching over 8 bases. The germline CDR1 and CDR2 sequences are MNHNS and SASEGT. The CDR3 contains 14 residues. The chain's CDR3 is CAAIRDRLYNEQFF. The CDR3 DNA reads TGTGCAGCTATCCGGGACAGGTTGTACAATGAGCAGTTCTTC.

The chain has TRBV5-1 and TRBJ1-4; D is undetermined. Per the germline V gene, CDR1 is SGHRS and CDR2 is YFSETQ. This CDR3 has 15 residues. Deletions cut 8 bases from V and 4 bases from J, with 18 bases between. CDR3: CASRKESGVNEKLFF. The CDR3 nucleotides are TGCGCCAGTAGGAAGGAGTCCGGGGTTAATGAAAAACTGTTTTTT.

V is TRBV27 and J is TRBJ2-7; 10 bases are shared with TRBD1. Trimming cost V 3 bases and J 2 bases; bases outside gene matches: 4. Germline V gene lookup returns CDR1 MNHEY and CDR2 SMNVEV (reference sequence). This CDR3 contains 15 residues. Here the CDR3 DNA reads TGTGCCAGCAGTTTCGGGACAGGGGATACCTACGAGCAGTACTTC. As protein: CASSFGTGDTYEQYF.